The 7 T cell receptor beta chains listed next were all sequenced from one sample in a study of blood T cell repertoires in COVID-19. The data were produced by immunoSEQ multiplex PCR, yet TCRdb's version contains in-frame clones alone and is incomplete. The table lists around 310,000 clones, around 90% of them singletons. Sequenced sample: peripheral blood. The receptor set was obtained from a middle-aged woman with COVID-19, enrolled during active disease.

The V and J genes are TRBV3-1 (or the pseudogene TRBV3-2) and TRBJ2-1, with TRBD1 matching over 8 bases. V lost 4 bases and J lost 4; bases outside the gene matches: 9. There are 16 residues in the CDR3. Looked up from germline, CDR1 is LGHDT and CDR2 is YNNKEL (reference sequence). The CDR3 coding sequence is TGTGCCAGCAGCCTGGATAGGGACAGGCGTTACAATGAGCAGTTCTTC. This codes for CASSLDRDRRYNEQFF.

This clone was observed a handful of times. This rearrangement joins TRBV6-5 to TRBJ1-2, with 8 bases fitting TRBD1. J lost 5 bases, V lost 5 bases, and 10 bases had no gene match. This CDR3 is 15 amino acids long. The germline V gene has CDR1 MNHEY and CDR2 SVGAGI. The CDR3 DNA sequence: TGTGCCAGCAGTATCCAAGCGGACAGGGTGTATGGCTACACCTTC. This gives the protein CASSIQADRVYGYTF.

A remark on this clone: The limits of the CDR3 on the DNA are not certain, so only TCRdb's listed CDR3 is given. This rearrangement joins TRBV28 to TRBJ1-6; the table's D call TRBD1 went unverified against the DNA. Germline CDR1 is MDHEN and CDR2 is SYDVKM. A total of 16 residues make up the CDR3, ends included. The CDR3 protein is CASSFFGQANNSPLHF.

This chain links TRBV7-6 with TRBJ1-6, with D perhaps matching TRBD1 (5 bases). The CDR3 is made up of 16 amino acids. V lost 2 bases and J 7 bases, leaving 15 bases between the germline ends. Germline CDR1 is SGHVS and CDR2 is FNYEAQ. The CDR3 nucleotides read TGTGCCAGCAGCTTAAATGAAGCAGGGAGGAATTCACCCCTCCACTTT. Translation gives CASSLNEAGRNSPLHF.

This rearrangement joins TRBV5-1 to TRBJ2-7; maybe TRBD1 (5 bases). Germline CDR1 is SGHRS and CDR2 is YFSETQ. The CDR3 has 16 amino acids. Trimming removed 0 bases from V and 4 bases from J, with 17 bases in between. In DNA form, the CDR3 reads TGCGCCAGCAGCTTGGGAGCAGGGAATCGGAAATACGAGCAGTACTTC. Translation gives CASSLGAGNRKYEQYF.

The chain combines TRBV7-6 with TRBJ2-3; 7 nucleotides agree with TRBD2. Germline V gives CDR1 SGHVS, CDR2 FNYEAQ. The V and J ends lost 3 bases and 0 bases, in that order; junction bases with no gene match: 6. The CDR3 has 16 residues. The CDR3 nucleotides are TGTGCCAGCAGCTTTCAAGCGGGGCTAAGCACAGATACGCAGTATTTT. This sequence encodes CASSFQAGLSTDTQYF. The variable domain in full, with the rest retrieved from reference TRBV7-6 and TRBJ2-3, is GAGVSQSPRYKVTKRGQDVALRCDPISGHVSLYWYRQALGQGPEFLTYFNYEAQQDKSGLPNDRFSAERPEGSISTLTIQRTEQRDSAMYRCASSFQAGLSTDTQYFGPGTRLTVL.

The J gene is TRBJ2-7, the V gene TRBV19; 12 nucleotides line up with TRBD2. V dropped 1 base and J dropped 6; count of bases not matched to a gene: 4. CDR1 and CDR2 from the germline V gene are LNHDA and SQIVND (reference sequence). CDR3 size: 15 residues. CDR3 in DNA: TGTGCCAGTAGTATAGCGAGACTAGCGGGAGTCGAGCAGTACTTC. Protein sequence: CASSIARLAGVEQYF.